The text below deals with one T cell receptor (beta chain). Per the original data handling: Quantification of nucleated cells was approximated via reference gene primer amplification. Here immunoSEQ multiplex PCR was the method, and the copy in TCRdb shows in-frame clones only, minus some. The V and J calls and clone size come from that table; D and trimming were worked out from the DNA. The data show some 50,000 clones, about nine tenths seen once. Germline assignment: CDR1 SGHKS and CDR2 YYEKEE (reference sequence). The CDR3 runs to 16 residues. V lost 3 bases and J 10 bases, leaving 20 bases between the germline ends. This specimen comes from a study of blood T cell repertoires in COVID-19. The wider study: The United States, Italy and Spain provided the acute and convalescent COVID-19 samples. Sources were T cells, B-cell-depleted T cells, or PBMCs; the material itself was cDNA or gDNA.

The TCR comes from a human donor in a cohort sampled during active COVID-19. The sample was peripheral blood. This chain joins TRBV5-5 and TRBJ1-6, with D perhaps matching TRBD1 (6 bases). The CDR3 sequence is CASSSRGADRGSPLHF. In DNA, the CDR3 is TGTGCCAGCAGCTCGAGGGGAGCGGACAGAGGCTCACCCCTCCACTTT. Drawing the rest from reference TRBV5-5 and TRBJ1-6, the complete variable domain is DAGVTQSPTHLIKTRGQQVTLRCSPISGHKSVSWYQQVLGQGPQFIFQYYEKEERGRGNFPDRFSARQFPNYSSELNVNALLLGDSALYLCASSSRGADRGSPLHFGNGTRLTVT.